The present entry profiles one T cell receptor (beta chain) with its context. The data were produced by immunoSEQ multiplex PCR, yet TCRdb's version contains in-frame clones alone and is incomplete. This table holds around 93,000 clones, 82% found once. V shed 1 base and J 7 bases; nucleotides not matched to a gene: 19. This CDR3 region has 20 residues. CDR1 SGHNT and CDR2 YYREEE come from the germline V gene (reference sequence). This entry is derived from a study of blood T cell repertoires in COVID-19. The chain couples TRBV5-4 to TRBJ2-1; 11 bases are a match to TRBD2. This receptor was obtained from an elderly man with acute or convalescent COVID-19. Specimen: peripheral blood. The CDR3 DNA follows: TGTGCCAGCAGCTTGTTTTCCGGGATCCACGCTAGCGGGAGGTTGAATGAGCAGTTCTTC. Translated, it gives CASSLFSGIHASGRLNEQFF. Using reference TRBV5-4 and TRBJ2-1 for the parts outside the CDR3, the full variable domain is ETGVTQSPTHLIKTRGQQVTLRCSSQSGHNTVSWYQQALGQGPQFIFQYYREEENGRGNFPPRFSGLQFPNYSSELNVNALELDDSALYLCASSLFSGIHASGRLNEQFFGPGTRLTVL.